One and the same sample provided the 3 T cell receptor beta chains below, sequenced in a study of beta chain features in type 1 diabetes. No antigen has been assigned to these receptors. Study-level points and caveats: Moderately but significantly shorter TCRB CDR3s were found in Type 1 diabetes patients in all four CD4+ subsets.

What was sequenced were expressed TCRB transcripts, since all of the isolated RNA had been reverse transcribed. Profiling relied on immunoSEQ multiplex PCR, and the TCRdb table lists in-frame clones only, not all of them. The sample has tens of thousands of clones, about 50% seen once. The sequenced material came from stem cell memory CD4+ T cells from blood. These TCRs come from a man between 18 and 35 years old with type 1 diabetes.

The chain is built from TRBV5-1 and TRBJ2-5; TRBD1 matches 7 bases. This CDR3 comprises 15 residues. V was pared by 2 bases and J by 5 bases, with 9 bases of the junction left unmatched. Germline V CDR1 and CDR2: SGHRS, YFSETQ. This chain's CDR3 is CASSLRDPRGETQYF. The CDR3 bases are TGCGCCAGCAGCTTAAGGGACCCCAGGGGGGAGACCCAGTACTTC.

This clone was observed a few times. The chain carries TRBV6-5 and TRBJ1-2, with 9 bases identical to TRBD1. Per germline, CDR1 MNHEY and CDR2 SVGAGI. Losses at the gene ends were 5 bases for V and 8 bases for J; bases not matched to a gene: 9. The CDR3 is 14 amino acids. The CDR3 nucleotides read TGTGCCAGCAGTACGGGACAGGGCAGGGAAGGCTACACCTTC. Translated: CASSTGQGREGYTF.

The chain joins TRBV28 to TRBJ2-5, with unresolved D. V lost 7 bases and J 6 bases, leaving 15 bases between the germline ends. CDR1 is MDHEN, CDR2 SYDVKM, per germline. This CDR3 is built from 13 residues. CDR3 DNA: TGTGCCAGCACCAATAGAGAGGTGCAGACCCAGTACTTC. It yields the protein CASTNREVQTQYF.